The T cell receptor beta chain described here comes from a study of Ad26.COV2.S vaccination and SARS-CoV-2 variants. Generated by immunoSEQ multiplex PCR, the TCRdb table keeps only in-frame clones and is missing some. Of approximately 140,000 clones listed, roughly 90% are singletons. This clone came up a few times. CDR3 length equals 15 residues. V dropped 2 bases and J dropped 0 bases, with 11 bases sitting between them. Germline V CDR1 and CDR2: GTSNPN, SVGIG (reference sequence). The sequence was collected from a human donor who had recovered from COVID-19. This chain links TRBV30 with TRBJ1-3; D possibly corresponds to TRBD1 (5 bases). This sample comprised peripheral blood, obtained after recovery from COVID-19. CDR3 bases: TGTGCCTGGAGTCCCGGGACCAGCTCTGGAAACACCATATATTTT. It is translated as CAWSPGTSSGNTIYF. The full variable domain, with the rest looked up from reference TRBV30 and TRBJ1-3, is SQTIHQWPATLVQPVGSPLSLECTVEGTSNPNLYWYRQAAGRGLQLLFYSVGIGQISSEVPQNLSASRPQDRQFILSSKKLLLSDSGFYLCAWSPGTSSGNTIYFGEGSWLTVV.